This TCR beta chain was sequenced for a study of control samples from healthy donors and cancer patients (dated by TCRdb to 2019 to 2021). Receptor amplification or capture employed the immunoSEQ multiplex PCR assay. TCRdb's version of the immuneACCESS table is confined to in-frame rearrangements and falls short of the full clone set. An unresolved V gene accounts for under half of the shortfall where checked; the remainder is of unknown origin. The sample data list approximately 100,000 clones, and 92% of these were observed just once. The ten top clones hold 3% of the sample. There are 15 amino acids in the CDR3, from cysteine to phenylalanine inclusive. The kept DNA is CDR3 alone, 45 bases in frame from the first base. V ends up 5 bases short and J 0 bases short, with an unmatched junction base count of 3. In the germline V gene (reference sequence), CDR1 corresponds to SEHNR and CDR2 to FQNEAQ.

This clone was detected only once. The antigen this receptor binds is unknown. One base away there is no much larger clone; base qualities are not given. Input material: blood. The TCR was taken from a human donor in good health. The donor label of this sample is uncertain. The chain is encoded by TRBV7-9 joined to TRBJ1-3; 8 junctional bases match TRBD1. In nucleotides, the sequence is TGTGCCAGCAGCCGAACAGGGGGCTCTGGAAACACCATATATTTT. The encoded protein is CASSRTGGSGNTIYF. Beyond the CDR3, the reference TRBV7-9 and TRBJ1-3 genes provide the residues; the full variable domain reads: DTGVSQNPRHKITKRGQNVTFRCDPISEHNRLYWYRQTLGQGPEFLTYFQNEAQLEKSRLLSDRFSAERPKGSFSTLEIQRTEQGDSAMYLCASSRTGGSGNTIYFGEGSWLTVV.